The entry below describes one T cell receptor (beta chain). Its antigen is not identified. This sample is part of a study of T cell responses to AZD1222 COVID-19 vaccine. Clones were read by immunoSEQ multiplex PCR, and TCRdb kept only the in-frame ones, dropping some. The table records under 130,000 clones, roughly 89% of them present only once. The study's findings and limits: Repertoire sampling was restricted to post-peak T cell response timepoints.

Deletions cut 2 bases from V and 8 bases from J, with 9 bases between. CDR3 length: 12 residues. Per germline, CDR1 MNHEY and CDR2 SVGEGT. This rearrangement joins TRBV6-2 or TRBV6-3 to TRBJ1-1, with no clear D. This specimen was peripheral blood, taken 28 days after the second AZD1222 dose. This sequence originates from an adult who received the AZD1222 COVID-19 vaccine. The CDR3 DNA reads TGTGCCAGCAGTTACGTGAAGGCAGAAGCTTTCTTT. This encodes CASSYVKAEAFF.